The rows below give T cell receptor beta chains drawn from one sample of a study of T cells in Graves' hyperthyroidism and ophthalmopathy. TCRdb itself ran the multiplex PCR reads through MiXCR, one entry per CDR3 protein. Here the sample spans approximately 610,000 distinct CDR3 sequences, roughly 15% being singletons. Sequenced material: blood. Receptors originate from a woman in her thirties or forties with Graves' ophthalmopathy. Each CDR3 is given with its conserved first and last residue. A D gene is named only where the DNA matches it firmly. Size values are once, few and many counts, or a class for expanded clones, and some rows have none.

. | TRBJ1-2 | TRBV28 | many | CASSWGTSYSYGYTF | TGTGCCAGCAGTTGGGGGACGTCATACTCCTATGGCTACACCTTC
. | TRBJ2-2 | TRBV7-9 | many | CASSHRGGTGELFF | TGTGCCAGCAGCCACAGGGGAGGCACCGGGGAGCTGTTTTTT
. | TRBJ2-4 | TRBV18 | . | CASSPRNQAKNIQYF | TGTGCCAGCTCACCCAGAAATCAAGCCAAAAACATTCAGTACTTC
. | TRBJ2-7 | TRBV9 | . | CASSVEGEERYEQYF | TGTGCCAGCAGCGTAGAGGGCGAGGAACGTTACGAGCAGTACTTC
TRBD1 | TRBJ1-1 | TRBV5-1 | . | CASSWTGGALTEAFF | TGCGCCAGCAGCTGGACAGGGGGCGCGTTGACTGAAGCTTTCTTT
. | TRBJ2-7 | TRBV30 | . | CAWSRDSRYEQYF | TGTGCCTGGAGCCGGGACTCTCGTTACGAGCAGTACTTC
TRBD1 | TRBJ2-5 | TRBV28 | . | CASTPLGTGLGETQYF | TGTGCCAGCACCCCCCTAGGGACAGGCCTGGGGGAGACCCAGTACTTC
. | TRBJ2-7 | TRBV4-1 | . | CASSQDKGDMREQYF | TGCGCCAGCAGCCAAGATAAGGGAGACATGCGCGAGCAGTACTTC
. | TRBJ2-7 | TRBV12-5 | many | CASGLSRSYEQYF | TGTGCTAGTGGTTTGAGCAGATCCTACGAGCAGTACTTC
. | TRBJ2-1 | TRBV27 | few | CASSSAGLSSYNEQFF | TGTGCCAGCAGTTCCGCGGGGCTTAGCTCCTACAATGAGCAGTTCTTC
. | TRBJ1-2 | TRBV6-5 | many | CASITHPTYGTYGYTF | TGTGCCAGCATTACCCATCCGACATACGGCACCTATGGCTACACCTTC
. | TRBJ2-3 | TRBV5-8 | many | CASTVAVTDTQYF | TGTGCCAGCACCGTAGCGGTCACAGATACGCAGTATTTT
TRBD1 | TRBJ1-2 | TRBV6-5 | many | CASSLTTGAHYGYTF | TGTGCCAGCAGTTTAACGACAGGGGCGCACTATGGCTACACCTTC
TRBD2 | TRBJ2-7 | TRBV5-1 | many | CASSFMGEGAYEQYF | TGCGCCAGCAGCTTTATGGGGGAGGGCGCCTACGAGCAGTACTTC
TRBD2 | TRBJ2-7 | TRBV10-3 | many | CAISEVAGGSYEQYF | TGTGCCATCAGTGAGGTAGCGGGAGGGTCCTACGAGCAGTACTTC
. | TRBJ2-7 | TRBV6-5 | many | CASSTLETGEQYF | TGTGCCAGCAGTACCCTTGAAACGGGCGAGCAGTACTTC
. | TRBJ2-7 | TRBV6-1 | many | CASSESGAPIYEQYF | TGTGCCAGCAGTGAAAGTGGGGCCCCTATCTACGAGCAGTACTTC
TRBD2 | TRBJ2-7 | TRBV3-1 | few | CASSRSPSGNYEQYF | TGTGCCAGCAGCCGATCGCCTAGCGGGAACTACGAGCAGTACTTC
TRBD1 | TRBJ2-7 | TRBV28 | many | CASSPPGQGAYEQYF | TGTGCCAGCAGTCCTCCGGGACAGGGGGCCTACGAGCAGTACTTC
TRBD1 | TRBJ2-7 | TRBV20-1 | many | CSARVNRGHYYEQYF | TGCAGTGCTAGAGTGAACAGGGGGCATTACTACGAGCAGTACTTC
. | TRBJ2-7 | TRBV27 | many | CASSLSGTTYEQYF | TGTGCCAGCAGTTTATCGGGCACCACCTACGAGCAGTACTTC
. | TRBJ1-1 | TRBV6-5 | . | CASSSWDLGTEAFF | TGTGCCAGCAGTTCCTGGGACTTGGGAACTGAAGCTTTCTTT
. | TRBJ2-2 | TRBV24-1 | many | CATSDPGQLNTGELFF | TGTGCCACCAGTGACCCCGGACAGTTGAACACCGGGGAGCTGTTTTTT
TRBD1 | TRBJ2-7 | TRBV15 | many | CATSRDQGAAYEQYF | TGTGCCACCAGCAGAGATCAGGGGGCCGCCTACGAGCAGTACTTC
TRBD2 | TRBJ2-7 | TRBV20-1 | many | CSATRTSGRYEQYF | TGCAGTGCTACAAGGACTAGCGGGAGATACGAGCAGTACTTC
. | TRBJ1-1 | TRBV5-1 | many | CASSSQGRGTEAFF | TGCGCCAGCAGCTCACAGGGAAGGGGCACTGAAGCTTTCTTT
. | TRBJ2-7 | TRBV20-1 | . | CSARDVLVSLEQYF | TGCAGTGCTAGAGATGTTTTGGTGTCCCTCGAGCAGTACTTC
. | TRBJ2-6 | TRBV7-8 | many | CASSPRVAGANVLTF | TGTGCCAGCAGCCCTCGGGTTGCAGGGGCCAACGTCCTGACTTTC
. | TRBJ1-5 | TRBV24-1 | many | CATSDSTPYGNQPQHF | TGTGCCACCAGTGATTCGACCCCCTATGGGAATCAGCCCCAGCATTTT
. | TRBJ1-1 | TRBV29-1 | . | CSVDLGGTEAFF | TGCAGCGTTGACCTGGGCGGGACTGAAGCTTTCTTT
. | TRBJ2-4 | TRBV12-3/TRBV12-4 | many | CASSLSVSNIQYF | TGTGCCAGCAGTTTATCTGTCTCGAACATTCAGTACTTC
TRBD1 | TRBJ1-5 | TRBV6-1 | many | CASSPEPGTGYQPQHF | TGTGCCAGCAGTCCTGAACCCGGGACAGGGTATCAGCCCCAGCATTTT
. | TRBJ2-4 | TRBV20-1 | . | CSASTGKENIQYF | TGCAGTGCTTCAACCGGGAAGGAAAACATTCAGTACTTC
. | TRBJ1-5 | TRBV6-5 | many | CASSYGWGRNQPQHF | TGTGCCAGCAGTTACGGGTGGGGTCGCAATCAGCCCCAGCATTTT
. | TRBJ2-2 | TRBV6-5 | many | CASSYTPPGRTTGELFF | TGTGCCAGCAGTTATACTCCCCCGGGACGGACCACCGGGGAGCTGTTTTTT
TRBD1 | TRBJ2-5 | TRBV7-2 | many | CASSPLVRGQGRGGNGETQYF | TGTGCCAGCAGCCCTTTGGTTAGGGGACAGGGGAGAGGAGGTAACGGGGAGACCCAGTACTTC
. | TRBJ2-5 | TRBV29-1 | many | CSVRTALQETQYF | TGCAGCGTCCGGACAGCGCTCCAAGAGACCCAGTACTTC
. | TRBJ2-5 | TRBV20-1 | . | CSADYPGTSRRETQYF | TGCAGTGCTGATTACCCGGGGACCTCCCGGCGGGAGACCCAGTACTTC
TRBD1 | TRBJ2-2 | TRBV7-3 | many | CASSLTWGTGTGELFF | TGTGCCAGCAGCTTAACGTGGGGGACAGGCACCGGGGAGCTGTTTTTT
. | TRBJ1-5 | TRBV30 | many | CAWSDSGNQPQHF | TGTGCCTGGAGTGACTCGGGCAATCAGCCCCAGCATTTT
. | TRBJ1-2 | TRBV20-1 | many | CSARDLRSGDYGYTF | TGCAGTGCTAGAGATCTAAGGTCAGGGGACTATGGCTACACCTTC
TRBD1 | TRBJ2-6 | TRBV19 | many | CASSKGTEGVSGANVLTF | TGTGCCAGTAGTAAGGGGACAGAGGGTGTCTCTGGGGCCAACGTCCTGACTTTC
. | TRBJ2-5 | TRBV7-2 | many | CASSLTVGGRGETQYF | TGTGCCAGCAGCCTCACCGTAGGCGGCAGAGGGGAGACCCAGTACTTC
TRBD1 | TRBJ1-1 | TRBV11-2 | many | CASSFFRDRGTEAFF | TGTGCCAGCAGCTTTTTCCGGGACAGGGGCACTGAAGCTTTCTTT
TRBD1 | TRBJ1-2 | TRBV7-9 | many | CASSQQGADGYTF | TGTGCCAGCAGCCAACAGGGGGCGGATGGCTACACCTTC
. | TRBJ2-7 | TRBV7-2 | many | CASSQLTENGEQYF | TGTGCCAGCAGCCAACTGACAGAAAATGGCGAGCAGTACTTC
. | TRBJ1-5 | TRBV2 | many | CASSEVQGQNPQPQHF | TGTGCCAGCAGTGAAGTTCAAGGGCAAAATCCACAGCCCCAGCATTTT
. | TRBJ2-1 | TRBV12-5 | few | CASGISGYNEQFF | TGTGCTAGTGGCATTAGCGGATACAATGAGCAGTTCTTC
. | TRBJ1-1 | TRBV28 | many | CASSLYGSGNTEAFF | TGTGCCAGCAGTTTATATGGCAGTGGGAACACTGAAGCTTTCTTT
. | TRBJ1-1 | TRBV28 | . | CASSFPGETNTEAFF | TGTGCCAGCAGTTTCCCAGGGGAAACAAACACTGAAGCTTTCTTT
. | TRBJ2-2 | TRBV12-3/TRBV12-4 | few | CASSQYRFANTGELFF | TGTGCCAGCAGTCAATACAGGTTCGCGAACACCGGGGAGCTGTTTTTT
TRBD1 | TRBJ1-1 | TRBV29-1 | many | CSAETGEYTEAFF | TGCAGCGCTGAGACAGGGGAGTACACTGAAGCTTTCTTT
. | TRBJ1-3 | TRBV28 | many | CASSKNGRVSGNTIYF | TGTGCCAGCAGCAAAAATGGCAGGGTCTCTGGAAACACCATATATTTT